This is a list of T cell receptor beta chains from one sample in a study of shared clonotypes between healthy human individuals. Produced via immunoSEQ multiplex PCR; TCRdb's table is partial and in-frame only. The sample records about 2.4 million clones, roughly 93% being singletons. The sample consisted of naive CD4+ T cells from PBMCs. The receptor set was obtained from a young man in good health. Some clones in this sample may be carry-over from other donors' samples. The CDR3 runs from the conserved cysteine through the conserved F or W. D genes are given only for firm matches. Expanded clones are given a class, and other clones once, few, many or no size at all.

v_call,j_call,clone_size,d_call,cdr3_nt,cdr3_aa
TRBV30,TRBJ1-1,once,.,TGTGCCTGGAGTGTACTTACCCTCCGGGGGGAAGACACTGAAGCTTTCTTT,CAWSVLTLRGEDTEAFF
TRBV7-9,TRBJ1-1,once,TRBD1,TGTGCCAGCAGCTCGGTCCGGGACAGGGCGAACACTGAAGCTTTCTTT,CASSSVRDRANTEAFF
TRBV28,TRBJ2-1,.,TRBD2,TGTGCCAGCAGTTTAGGCGGGAGGGCCTACAATGAGCAGTTCTTC,CASSLGGRAYNEQFF
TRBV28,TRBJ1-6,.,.,TGTGCCAGCAGTTTAGAAAGATTCTCACCCCTCCACTTT,CASSLERFSPLHF
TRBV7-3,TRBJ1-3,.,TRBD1,TGTGCCAGCAGCTTCTCAGGGGGTCCTGGAAACACCATATATTTT,CASSFSGGPGNTIYF
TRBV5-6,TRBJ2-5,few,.,TGTGCCAGCAGCTTGGAGGGTTTAGAGACCCAGTACTTC,CASSLEGLETQYF
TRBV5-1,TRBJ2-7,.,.,TGCGCCAGCAGCTTGGTTGGCCAACCCCCCTACGAGCAGTACTTC,CASSLVGQPPYEQYF
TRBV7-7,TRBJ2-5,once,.,TGTGCCAGCAGTTTGGCCCAGGTTGGGCTTGGGACCCAGTACTTC,CASSLAQVGLGTQYF
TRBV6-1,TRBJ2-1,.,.,TGTGCCAGCAGTGTACAGGGTTACAATGAGCAGTTCTTC,CASSVQGYNEQFF
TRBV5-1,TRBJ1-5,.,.,TGCGCCAGCAGCTTGGTAGGGGAAGTAAATCAGCCCCAGCATTTT,CASSLVGEVNQPQHF
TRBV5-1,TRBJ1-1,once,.,TGCGCCAGCAGCCCAACTCGGGGAGGGGTTGCTGAAGCTTTCTTT,CASSPTRGGVAEAFF
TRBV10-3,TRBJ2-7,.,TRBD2,TGTGCCATCAGTGACGCGGGAGGAAGCTACGAGCAGTACTTC,CAISDAGGSYEQYF
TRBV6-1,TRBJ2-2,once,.,TGTGCCAGCGTGAGGGCAGTTAACACCGGGGAGCTGTTTTTT,CASVRAVNTGELFF
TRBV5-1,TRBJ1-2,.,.,TGCGCCAGCGGTCCGGGGACCTCCCGGGGGGGCTACACCTTC,CASGPGTSRGGYTF
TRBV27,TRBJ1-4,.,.,TGTGCCAGCAGTGCCCGGGGGGCAACTAATGAAAAACTGTTTTTT,CASSARGATNEKLFF
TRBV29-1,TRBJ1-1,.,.,TGCAGCGTTGAAGATCAGGGGAAGAACACTGAAGCTTTCTTT,CSVEDQGKNTEAFF
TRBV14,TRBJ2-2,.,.,TGTGCCAGCAGCTCACTGGGGGCGGGCACCGGGGAGCTGTTTTTT,CASSSLGAGTGELFF
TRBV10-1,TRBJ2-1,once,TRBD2,TGCGCCAGCAGTTGGACTAGCGGGGTGGACAATGAGCAGTTCTTC,CASSWTSGVDNEQFF
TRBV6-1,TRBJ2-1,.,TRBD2,TGTGCCGGAGGACTAGCGGGAGTTTACAATGAGCAGTTCTTC,CAGGLAGVYNEQFF
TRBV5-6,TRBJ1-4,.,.,TGTGCCAGCAGCAAATGGACAGCCGGGGGTGAAAAACTGTTTTTT,CASSKWTAGGEKLFF
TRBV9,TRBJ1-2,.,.,TGTGCCAGCAGCGGCCCCGGGAACTATGGCTACACCTTC,CASSGPGNYGYTF
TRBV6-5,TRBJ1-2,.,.,TGTGCCAGCAGTTACTCCCTTCGACCAAAAGGTCATGGCTACACCTTC,CASSYSLRPKGHGYTF
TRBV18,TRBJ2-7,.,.,TGTGCCAGCTCACCTCTAGGGGTGGGCTCCTACGAGCAGTACTTC,CASSPLGVGSYEQYF
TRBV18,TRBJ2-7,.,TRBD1,TGTGCCAGCTCACCGGGGACAGCGCCATACGAGCAGTACTTC,CASSPGTAPYEQYF
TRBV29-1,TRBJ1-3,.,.,TGCAGCGTTGAATTCTCTGGAAACACCATATATTTT,CSVEFSGNTIYF
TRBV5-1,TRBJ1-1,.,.,TGCGCCAGCAGCTTAAGTCCCGTACCGGGTGGGACTGAAGCTTTCTTT,CASSLSPVPGGTEAFF
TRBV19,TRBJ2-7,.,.,TGTGCCAGTAGTATACCCGGGGGTCCCTACGAGCAGTACTTC,CASSIPGGPYEQYF
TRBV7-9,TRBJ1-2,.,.,TGTGCCAGCAGCTTAGTTGGGGCCGGCTACACCTTC,CASSLVGAGYTF
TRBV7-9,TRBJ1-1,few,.,TGTGCCAGCAGCTATGTGATGGACACTGAAGCTTTCTTT,CASSYVMDTEAFF
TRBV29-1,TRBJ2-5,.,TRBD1,TGCAGCGTCAGGGACAGGGGCTCGGAGGAGACCCAGTACTTC,CSVRDRGSEETQYF
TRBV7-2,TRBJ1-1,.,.,TGTGCCAGCAGCTATTACTTTCCGGGAAACCCTGAAGCTTTCTTT,CASSYYFPGNPEAFF
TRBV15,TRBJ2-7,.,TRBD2,TGTGCCACCAGCAGCCCCTCGGGACTAGCGGGACCCCGTCCGTCCTACGAGCAGTACTTC,CATSSPSGLAGPRPSYEQYF
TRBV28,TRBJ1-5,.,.,TGTGCCAGCATGGGATTTCAAAAAGGCAATCAGCCCCAGCATTTT,CASMGFQKGNQPQHF
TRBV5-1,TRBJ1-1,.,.,TGCGCCAGCAAGGTGCCAGGGGAGACCACTGAAGCTTTCTTT,CASKVPGETTEAFF
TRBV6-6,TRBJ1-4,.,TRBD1,TGTGCCAGCAACCTAGGACAGGGCGGAGAAAAACTGTTTTTT,CASNLGQGGEKLFF
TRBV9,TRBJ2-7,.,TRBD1,TGTGCCAGCAGCCCCGGGACAGCCCCTTACTCCTACGAGCAGTACTTC,CASSPGTAPYSYEQYF
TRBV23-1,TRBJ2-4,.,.,TGCGCCAGCAGTGGGCAGGGAGAAAACATTCAGTACTTC,CASSGQGENIQYF
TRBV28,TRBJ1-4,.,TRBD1,TGTGCCAGCAGTACGACAGGGGGCTCAACTAATGAAAAACTGTTTTTT,CASSTTGGSTNEKLFF
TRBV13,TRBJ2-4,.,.,TGTGCCAGCAGACCCGTAGTAGCCAAAAACATTCAGTACTTC,CASRPVVAKNIQYF
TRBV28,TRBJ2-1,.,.,TGTGCCAGCAGTTTACCCCCAAGACAGTACAATGAGCAGTTCTTC,CASSLPPRQYNEQFF
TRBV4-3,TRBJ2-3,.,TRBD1,TGCGCCAGCAGCCAGTACACAGGGGGCCCAGATACGCAGTATTTT,CASSQYTGGPDTQYF
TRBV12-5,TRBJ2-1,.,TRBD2,TGTGCTAGTGTCCATTCCGGGAGGGTTAGTGAGCAGTTCTTC,CASVHSGRVSEQFF
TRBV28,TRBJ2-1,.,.,TGTGCCAGCAGTGCCGAGAGGAATGAGCAGTTCTTC,CASSAERNEQFF
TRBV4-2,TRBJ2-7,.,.,TGTGCCAGCAGCCTCTTTAACCGACAGAGGTCCCCCTACGAGCAGTACTTC,CASSLFNRQRSPYEQYF
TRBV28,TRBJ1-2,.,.,TGTGCCAGCAGCCACAGGCCAGCTAACTATGGCTACACCTTC,CASSHRPANYGYTF
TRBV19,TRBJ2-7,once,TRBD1,TGTGCCAGCAGACCCGGGACAGGGACCTACGAGCAGTACTTC,CASRPGTGTYEQYF
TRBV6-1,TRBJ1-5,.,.,TGTGCCAGCAGTGAAGCGGGTGTTTATAGCAATCAGCCCCAGCATTTT,CASSEAGVYSNQPQHF
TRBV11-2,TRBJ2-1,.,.,TGTGCCAGCAGCCTTTTCACCCGGGCGGATTATTTTGAGCAGTTCTTC,CASSLFTRADYFEQFF
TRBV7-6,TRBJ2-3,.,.,TGTGCCAGCAGCTCCATGCGGGGCCGACGCACAGATACGCAGTATTTT,CASSSMRGRRTDTQYF
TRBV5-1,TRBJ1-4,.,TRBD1,TGCGCCAGCAGCTTGGGACAGGGAGTAACTAATGAAAAACTGTTTTTT,CASSLGQGVTNEKLFF
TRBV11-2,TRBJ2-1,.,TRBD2,TGTGCCAGCAGCTCAACAAGCGGGAACCCCTACAATGAGCAGTTCTTC,CASSSTSGNPYNEQFF
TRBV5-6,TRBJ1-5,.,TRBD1,TGTGCCAGCAGCCTCGGACAGGTGGGGAATCAGCCCCAGCATTTT,CASSLGQVGNQPQHF
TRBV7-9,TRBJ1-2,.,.,TGTGCCAGCAGCTTGAGGGGGGAGCCCCTGTATGGCTACACCTTC,CASSLRGEPLYGYTF
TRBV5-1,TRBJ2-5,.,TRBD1,TGCGCCAGCAGCCTGCGACGGACAGGTTTGGAGACCCAGTACTTC,CASSLRRTGLETQYF
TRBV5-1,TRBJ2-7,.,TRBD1,TGCGCCAGCAGCAGGGACAGGGGAAGGGACGAGCAGTACTTC,CASSRDRGRDEQYF
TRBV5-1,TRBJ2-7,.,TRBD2,TGCGCCAGCAGCCCCGGAGGAAGCGGGAGTTACGAGCAGTACTTC,CASSPGGSGSYEQYF
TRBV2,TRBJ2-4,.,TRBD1,TGTGCCAGCGAGAATACAGGGGGCCCGGTTAGCAAAAACATTCAGTACTTC,CASENTGGPVSKNIQYF
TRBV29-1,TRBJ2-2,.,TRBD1,TGCAGCGTTGAAGAAGGGGGCAGGACCGGGGAGCTGTTTTTT,CSVEEGGRTGELFF